These 29 T cell receptor beta chains were all obtained from the same sample, sequenced in a study of Tregs in tolerant kidney transplant recipients. For these receptors, no antigen is known. TCRdb keeps only in-frame clones here, not all; method: immunoSEQ multiplex PCR. The sample has 15,000 to 20,000 clones; 61% are singletons. Source material: Tregs from blood cultured with allogeneic cells. These receptors were taken from a human donor in good health.

This clone is categorized as medium-sized. This rearrangement joins TRBV11-2 to TRBJ2-7, with D hard to call. The CDR3 runs to 15 residues. V lost 1 base and J lost 2, with 12 bases in between. The germline V gene encodes CDR1 SGHAT and CDR2 FQNNGV. This chain's CDR3 is CASSLARTATYEQYF. For the CDR3, the DNA is TGTGCCAGCAGCTTAGCGCGGACGGCCACCTACGAGCAGTACTTC.

The CDR3 loop is CASSLSRSMQYF. CDR3 DNA: TGTGCCAGCAGCTTATCTCGAAGCATGCAGTACTTC. The rearrangement uses TRBV7-9 and TRBJ2-7; no reliable D call. The CDR3 runs to 12 residues. The germline V and J ends were trimmed by 2 bases and 9 bases, with 11 bases remaining between them. CDR1 and CDR2 (germline): SEHNR, FQNEAQ (reference sequence).

The genes are TRBV2 and TRBJ2-3, with a tentative D call TRBD2 (5 bases). The CDR3 loop spans 13 amino acids. Trimming removed 4 bases at V and 5 bases at J, with 10 bases between. In germline, CDR1 is SNHLY, CDR2 FYNNEI. The CDR3: CASSGLRGDTQYF. CDR3 nucleotides: TGTGCCAGCAGTGGGCTCCGGGGAGATACGCAGTATTTT.

The CDR3 loop reads CASSLEAGYEQYF. CDR3 sequence (DNA): TGTGCCAGCAGCTTAGAGGCCGGTTACGAGCAGTACTTC. V usage is TRBV7-2 and J usage is TRBJ2-7; D call uncertain. Per germline, CDR1 SGHTA and CDR2 FQGNSA. Trimming removed 1 base from V and 4 bases from J, with 8 bases in between. This CDR3 is built from 13 residues.

Turning to this clone: No DNA is shown, since the ends of the CDR3 on it are uncertain; the CDR3 is the one TCRdb lists. This chain uses TRBV29-1 with TRBJ2-1; no check of the table's D call, TRBD1, against the DNA was made. The CDR3 is 14 residues long, ends included. Germline V gene data show CDR1 as SQVTM and CDR2 as ANQGSEA. The CDR3 loop reads CSVRARGLYNEQFF.

The chain joins TRBV5-4 to TRBJ2-3, with D perhaps TRBD2 (5 bases). The V end was cut by 0 bases, the J end by 2 bases, with 10 bases between. CDR3 length: 15 amino acids. CDR1 SGHNT and CDR2 YYREEE come from the germline V gene (reference sequence). Here the CDR3 DNA reads TGTGCCAGCAGCTTGGTGGTGGGAGTCACAGATACGCAGTATTTT. Protein product: CASSLVVGVTDTQYF.

The chain combines TRBV19 with TRBJ2-3, with 8 bases aligning to TRBD2. V shed 0 bases, J shed 5 bases, and the junction held 4 bases outside the gene matches. Per germline, CDR1 LNHDA and CDR2 SQIVND (reference sequence). This CDR3 comprises 15 residues. Written as DNA, the CDR3 is TGTGCCAGTAGTATAGACGGGAGGGCCATAGATACGCAGTATTTT. Protein sequence: CASSIDGRAIDTQYF.

This chain links TRBV6-6 with TRBJ1-1; the match to TRBD1 covers 8 bases. V shed 2 bases and J 0 bases; nucleotides not matched to a gene: 5. Germline CDR1 reads MNHNY; CDR2 reads SVGAGI (reference sequence). The CDR3 spans 16 residues. The CDR3 DNA reads TGTGCCAGCAGTTACCCCCCGGGACAGGTGAACACTGAAGCTTTCTTT. Protein sequence: CASSYPPGQVNTEAFF.

The genes are TRBV7-2 and TRBJ1-1; D not certain. Trimming left V 7 bases short and J 3 bases short, with 9 bases between. Per germline, CDR1 SGHTA and CDR2 FQGNSA. The CDR3 sequence is 12 residues long. The CDR3 region is CASMGLYTEAFF. The DNA of the CDR3 is TGTGCCAGCATGGGTTTATACACTGAAGCTTTCTTT.

This clone occurred a few times. The gene calls are TRBV19 and TRBJ2-3; 9 bases are a match to TRBD2. The J segment lost 3 bases and the V segment lost 3 bases, leaving 7 bases of the junction unmatched. CDR3 length: 16 amino acids. Germline lookup yields CDR1 LNHDA and CDR2 SQIVND (reference sequence). CDR3 region: CASSITLAGRTDTQYF. CDR3 coding DNA: TGTGCCAGTAGTATTACGCTAGCGGGAAGAACAGATACGCAGTATTTT.

This chain links TRBV15 with TRBJ2-2; D is uncertain. The CDR3 spans 18 residues. Per the germline V gene, CDR1 is LNHNV and CDR2 is YYDKDF (reference sequence). The V and J ends lost 0 bases and 2 bases respectively, with 16 bases between them. The CDR3 DNA reads TGTGCCACCAGCAGAGATCGGTTAGGCATGATAAACACCGGGGAGCTGTTTTTT. It encodes CATSRDRLGMINTGELFF.

The gene calls are TRBV6-4 and TRBJ2-2; possibly TRBD1 or TRBD2 for D (5 bases each). Per germline, CDR1 MRHNA and CDR2 SNTAGT. The CDR3 totals 14 residues. V lost 3 bases and J 7 bases, leaving 12 bases between the germline ends. The CDR3 coding sequence is TGTGCCAGCAGTGAAGAGGGGACCCACGGGGAGCTGTTTTTT. Its protein is CASSEEGTHGELFF.

The J gene is TRBJ1-5, the V gene TRBV2, with unresolved D. There are 13 residues in the CDR3. Trimming pared 6 bases from V and 6 bases from J, leaving 12 bases between. The V gene's germline CDR1 is SNHLY and CDR2 FYNNEI. The CDR3 region is CASSGSGVQPQHF. Written as DNA, the CDR3 is TGTGCCAGCAGCGGTAGTGGGGTTCAGCCCCAGCATTTT.

The J gene is TRBJ1-2, the V gene TRBV4-3; no reliable D call. CDR1 LGHNA and CDR2 YSLEER come from the germline V gene. The CDR3 sequence is 16 residues long. V lost 0 bases and J lost 3, with 14 bases in between. CDR3 DNA sequence: TGCGCCAGCAGCCAAGATCGGCAGTCCTCGCACTATGGCTACACCTTC. It codes for CASSQDRQSSHYGYTF.

This clone was observed a few times. The genes are TRBV20-1 and TRBJ2-5, with 12 bases identical to TRBD2. With 3 bases clipped from V and 12 bases from J, the junction kept 2 bases outside the gene matches. The CDR3 covers 11 residues. Germline V gene sequence: CDR1 DFQATT, CDR2 SNEGSKA (reference sequence). The CDR3 is CSARRTSGEYF. CDR3 nucleotide sequence: TGCAGTGCTAGGAGGACTAGCGGGGAGTACTTC.

The chain recombines TRBV11-3 with TRBJ1-1; perhaps TRBD1 as D (5 bases). Trimming left V 0 bases short and J 4 bases short, with 12 bases between. The V gene's germline CDR1 is SGHNT and CDR2 YENEEA. This CDR3 is 15 amino acids long. CDR3 in DNA: TGTGCCAGCAGCTTAGAATCAGGGTCAGGCACTGAAGCTTTCTTT. Protein: CASSLESGSGTEAFF.

The chain couples TRBV18 to TRBJ2-3, with 9 bases that match TRBD1. J was trimmed by 14 bases and V by 3 bases; bases with no gene match: 9. Looked up from germline, CDR1 is KGHSH and CDR2 is LQKENI. This CDR3 has 13 amino acids. The DNA for the CDR3 is TGTGCCAGCTCACCCACCAGGGACAGGGAAGCGTATTTT. This sequence encodes CASSPTRDREAYF. Supplemented by reference TRBV18 and TRBJ2-3, the full variable domain reads NAGVMQNPRHLVRRRGQEARLRCSPMKGHSHVYWYRQLPEEGLKFMVYLQKENIIDESGMPKERFSAEFPKEGPSILRIQQVVRGDSAAYFCASSPTRDREAYFGPGTRLTVL.

This chain joins TRBV19 and TRBJ2-2, with TRBD1 matching over 7 bases. Germline V CDR1 and CDR2: LNHDA, SQIVND (reference sequence). The CDR3 is made up of 14 amino acids. After removal of 6 bases from V and 5 bases from J, the junction contained 6 bases not matched to a gene. The chain's CDR3 is CASRPGQRTGELFF. The CDR3 DNA sequence: TGTGCCAGTAGGCCGGGACAGAGGACCGGGGAGCTGTTTTTT.

This clone has more than one count but fewer than ten. This rearrangement joins TRBV9 to TRBJ1-1, with a tentative D call TRBD1 (5 bases). This CDR3 has 13 amino acids. Germline-derived CDR1 and CDR2 are SGDLS and YYNGEE. The ends were cut back, 4 bases at V and 5 bases at J, with 12 bases in the middle. CDR3 in DNA: TGTGCCAGCAGCAGGCGGGGGGATACTGAAGCTTTCTTT. It encodes CASSRRGDTEAFF.

The gene calls are TRBV19 and TRBJ1-4; the match to TRBD1 covers 7 bases. CDR1 and CDR2 from the germline V gene are LNHDA and SQIVND (reference sequence). This CDR3 is built from 18 residues. V shed 4 bases and J 0 bases; nucleotides not matched to a gene: 11. The CDR3 is CASSTRTGRGATNEKLFF. The CDR3 nucleotides read TGTGCCAGTAGTACCCGGACAGGCAGAGGCGCAACTAATGAAAAACTGTTTTTT.

The table lists this clone with a count of one. The chain has TRBV11-3 and TRBJ2-1; TRBD2 is a possible D gene (5 bases). Germline CDR1 is SGHNT and CDR2 is YENEEA. The CDR3 runs 13 residues. V dropped 6 bases and J dropped 3 bases, with 9 bases sitting between them. The CDR3, as DNA: TGTGCCAGCAGTAGAGGGTTCTACAATGAGCAGTTCTTC. This encodes CASSRGFYNEQFF.

The rearrangement links TRBV9 to TRBJ2-3; D may correspond to TRBD1 or TRBD2 (6 bases each). V was pared by 0 bases and J by 9 bases, with 11 bases between. Germline CDR1 SGDLS, CDR2 YYNGEE. This CDR3 has 13 residues. CDR3 sequence: CASSVGPGATQYF. The DNA for the CDR3 is TGTGCCAGCAGCGTAGGACCGGGGGCAACGCAGTATTTT. Using reference TRBV9 and TRBJ2-3 for the parts outside the CDR3, the full variable domain is DSGVTQTPKHLITATGQRVTLRCSPRSGDLSVYWYQQSLDQGLQFLIQYYNGEERAKGNILERFSAQQFPDLHSELNLSSLELGDSALYFCASSVGPGATQYFGPGTRLTVL.

The V gene is TRBV7-2, the J gene TRBJ2-1; TRBD1 might be the D (6 bases). In germline, CDR1 is SGHTA, CDR2 FQGNSA. CDR3 size: 16 residues. V was shortened by 5 bases and J by 4 bases, with 18 bases between the two germline ends. CDR3 coding DNA: TGTGCCAGCAGCACCCGACAGGCCAACCATTACAATGAGCAGTTCTTC. Its protein product is CASSTRQANHYNEQFF.

This clone was picked up one time. V is TRBV30 and J is TRBJ1-3, with D possibly matching TRBD1 (5 bases). V dropped 2 bases and J dropped 4 bases, with 12 bases sitting between them. CDR1 GTSNPN and CDR2 SVGIG come from the germline V gene (reference sequence). The CDR3 loop spans 14 amino acids. The CDR3 DNA reads TGTGCCTGGAGTCCCTCGTCAGGGGGAAACACCATATATTTT. Its protein is CAWSPSSGGNTIYF.

This clone has only one observation. V usage is TRBV10-3 and J usage is TRBJ2-7; D perhaps matches TRBD1 (5 bases). V was cut by 10 bases and J by 3 bases, with 19 bases left in between. The CDR3 covers 14 residues. Germline values: CDR1 ENHRY, CDR2 SYGVKD. The CDR3, as DNA: TGTGCCACCGCTGAACCAGGGTTCAGCTACGAGCAGTACTTC. Translation: CATAEPGFSYEQYF.

This clone is termed medium-sized. CDR3 protein: CASSWDLRNTGELFF. The DNA for the CDR3 is TGTGCCAGCAGTTGGGACCTAAGAAACACCGGGGAGCTGTTTTTT. The rearrangement uses TRBV2 and TRBJ2-2, with D perhaps being TRBD1 or TRBD2 (5 bases each). This CDR3 is built from 15 residues. Germline-derived CDR1 and CDR2 are SNHLY and FYNNEI. The V and J ends lost 5 bases and 2 bases respectively, with 12 bases between them.

J is TRBJ2-7 and V is TRBV6-6; maybe TRBD1 (6 bases). The CDR3 spans 14 residues. The V and J ends lost 8 bases and 2 bases respectively, with 16 bases between them. The germline CDR1 and CDR2 sequences are MNHNY and SVGAGI (reference sequence). CDR3 DNA sequence: TGTGCCAGCTTAAGGGCTCAGGGGACCTACGAGCAGTACTTC. This translates into CASLRAQGTYEQYF.

This clone was observed once. The V gene is TRBV20-1, the J gene TRBJ2-5; no reliable D call. From germline, CDR1 is DFQATT and CDR2 SNEGSKA (reference sequence). CDR3 length: 11 amino acids. V was pared by 3 bases and J by 5 bases, with 7 bases between. This CDR3 reads CSASRIETQYF. The DNA for the CDR3 is TGCAGTGCTAGTCGTATTGAGACCCAGTACTTC.

The CDR3 DNA is TGTGCCAGCAGTTACACGGGAATATTGAATTCACCCCTCCACTTT. Translating gives CASSYTGILNSPLHF. The gene calls are TRBV6-5 and TRBJ1-6; unclear D gene. The V gene's germline CDR1 is MNHEY and CDR2 SVGAGI. The CDR3 is made up of 15 amino acids. Between the trimmed V and J ends, which lost 2 bases and 7 bases, there was a span of 12 bases.